This passage covers 10 T cell receptor beta chains from one sample sequenced in a study of blood T cell repertoires in COVID-19. Generated by immunoSEQ multiplex PCR, the TCRdb table keeps only in-frame clones and is missing some. Found here are about 190,000 clones, roughly 84% of them singletons; the top ten hold about 10%. Source material: peripheral blood. These receptors originate from an elderly woman with active or convalescent COVID-19.

The rearrangement uses TRBV9 and TRBJ1-2; 7 bases fit TRBD1. V lost 2 bases to trimming and J lost 3 bases; unmatched junction nucleotides: 1. The CDR3 totals 13 residues. In germline, CDR1 is SGDLS, CDR2 YYNGEE. CDR3 nucleotide sequence: TGTGCCAGCAGCGTCGGGACAGACTATGGCTACACCTTC. It yields the protein CASSVGTDYGYTF.

Comments on this clone: Its ends do not fully match the called genes, so a read error is possible. This rearrangement joins TRBV7-7 to TRBJ2-1, with D perhaps TRBD1 (5 bases). Germline CDR1 SSHAT, CDR2 FNYEAQ (reference sequence). The CDR3 consists of 13 residues. The CDR3 region is CASSSGYNNEQFF. The CDR3 DNA reads TGTGCTAGCAGCTCAGGGTATAACAATGAGCAGTTCTTC.

This clone was detected a few times. The J gene is TRBJ1-2, the V gene TRBV7-9; 9 nucleotides match TRBD1. This CDR3 has 15 amino acids. CDR1 SEHNR and CDR2 FQNEAQ come from the germline V gene (reference sequence). The J segment lost 2 bases and the V segment lost 7 bases, leaving 8 bases of the junction unmatched. The DNA of the CDR3 is TGTGCCAGCACCCACCCGGACAGGGGCAACTATGGCTACACCTTC. Protein product: CASTHPDRGNYGYTF.

The CDR3 DNA sequence: TGCGCCAGCAGCTTACAGGGGAGCTATGGCTACACCTTC. Its translation is CASSLQGSYGYTF. The rearrangement joins TRBV5-1 to TRBJ1-2; 7 nucleotides agree with TRBD1. Germline loops: CDR1 SGHRS, CDR2 YFSETQ. V lost 2 bases to trimming and J lost 4 bases; unmatched junction nucleotides: 2. This CDR3 is 13 amino acids long.

This clone has only one observation. The chain links TRBV18 to TRBJ1-4; 7 nucleotides match TRBD1. The germline V gene has CDR1 KGHSH and CDR2 LQKENI. The J segment lost 6 bases and the V segment lost 6 bases, leaving 7 bases of the junction unmatched. The CDR3 has 14 amino acids. CDR3 nucleotides: TGTGCCAGCTCGGCAGGGGGTAGGGATGAAAAACTGTTTTTT. Its translation: CASSAGGRDEKLFF.

The chain links TRBV6-5 to TRBJ2-5; a possible D gene is TRBD1 (5 bases). The CDR3 loop spans 13 amino acids. In germline, CDR1 is MNHEY, CDR2 SVGAGI. V dropped 5 bases and J dropped 2 bases, with 9 bases sitting between them. CDR3: CASSRGLQETQYF. The CDR3, as DNA: TGTGCCAGCAGTAGGGGCCTTCAAGAGACCCAGTACTTC.

This clone was picked up one time. The rearrangement links TRBV6-5 to TRBJ1-1, with TRBD1 identical over 7 bases. This CDR3 spans 14 amino acids. Per germline, CDR1 MNHEY and CDR2 SVGAGI. V lost 2 bases and J lost 5; bases outside the gene matches: 5. In nucleotides, the CDR3 is TGTGCCAGCAGTTACCTCAGGGGGGAGACTGAAGCTTTCTTT. Translated, it gives CASSYLRGETEAFF.

The chain carries TRBV5-1 and TRBJ2-5; tentative D call: TRBD2 (6 bases). Deletions cut 0 bases from V and 6 bases from J, with 15 bases between. The germline CDR1 and CDR2 sequences are SGHRS and YFSETQ. CDR3 length: 15 amino acids. The CDR3 loop is CASSLESGDLKTQYF. The CDR3 DNA reads TGCGCCAGCAGCTTGGAGTCCGGGGACTTAAAGACCCAGTACTTC. Together with reference TRBV5-1 and TRBJ2-5, the CDR3 gives the full variable domain: KAGVTQTPRYLIKTRGQQVTLSCSPISGHRSVSWYQQTPGQGLQFLFEYFSETQRNKGNFPGRFSGRQFSNSRSEMNVSTLELGDSALYLCASSLESGDLKTQYFGPGTRLLVL.

The rearrangement joins TRBV2 to TRBJ1-1; 8 bases are shared with TRBD1. The CDR3 extends over 17 amino acids. J was trimmed by 5 bases and V by 6 bases; bases with no gene match: 17. Germline V lookup: CDR1 SNHLY, CDR2 FYNNEI. In DNA form, the CDR3 reads TGTGCCAGCAGACAACAACCTTGGACAGGGTCTGAAACTGAAGCTTTCTTT. Translation gives CASRQQPWTGSETEAFF.

A few counts support this clone. The chain couples TRBV29-1 to TRBJ1-1, with no clear D. The V gene lost 5 bases and the J gene lost 7 bases, with 11 bases spanning the gap. The germline gives CDR1 SQVTM, CDR2 ANQGSEA. The CDR3 extends over 11 amino acids. The CDR3 loop is CSVLSPGEAFF. DNA for the CDR3: TGCAGCGTTCTCTCGCCAGGTGAAGCTTTCTTT.